This passage covers 12 T cell receptor beta chains from one sample sequenced in a study of blood T cells in healthy people across ages (dated by TCRdb to about 2015). Library prep was done by 5' RACE. Sequenced on an Illumina HiSeq 2500. A second roughly 6 to 12 cycle PCR used a sample-barcoded 5' primer and a J-beta primer mix. Starting from the raw public reads, TCRdb applied fastp trimming at Q25, assembled clones with MiXCR and retained in-frame beta chains. Rows are unified per CDR3 protein, each entry keeping the most common DNA and genes. This sample lists 780,000 or so distinct CDR3 sequences; 40% to 65% were detected once. The ten largest account for 40% to 50% of the sample. The sample was blood. The receptors here all came from an older man in good health.

For this clonotype: One junction end disagrees with the germline gene, perhaps due to a read error. The rearrangement joins TRBV11-2 to TRBJ2-7, with 12 positions matching TRBD2. Germline CDR1 SGHAT, CDR2 FQNNGV. The CDR3 length is 17 residues. CDR3 loop: CASRLGGASGRAGEQYF. CDR3 DNA: TGTGCCAGCAGGTTAGGAGGAGCTAGCGGGAGGGCCGGCGAGCAGTACTTC. Complete variable domain (other parts from reference TRBV11-2 and TRBJ2-7): EAGVAQSPRYKIIEKRQSVAFWCNPISGHATLYWYQQILGQGPKLLIQFQNNGVVDDSQLPKDRFSAERLKGVDSTLKIQPAKLEDSAVYLCASRLGGASGRAGEQYFGPGTRLTVT.

A few counts support this clonotype. This rearrangement joins TRBV10-3 to TRBJ2-4, with D tentatively TRBD1 (6 bases). The J call may be mistaken, given a closer DNA end match to TRBJ2-7. Germline lookup yields CDR1 ENHRY and CDR2 SYGVKD. The CDR3 contains 14 residues. CDR3 coding DNA: TGTGCCATCACCAAGGACAGTTTTTCCTACGAGCAGTACTTC. Translation gives CAITKDSFSYEQYF.

This clonotype has a handful of counts. The chain employs TRBV12-3 or TRBV12-4 and TRBJ2-5; 10 nucleotides line up with TRBD2. This CDR3 region has 17 residues. Losses at the gene ends were 5 bases for V and 11 bases for J; bases not matched to a gene: 20. The CDR3 DNA reads as TGTGCCAGCAGTCCATCGAGCGGGAGGGCCATCTACAATGAGCAGTACTTC. Residues: CASSPSSGRAIYNEQYF.

This clonotype was detected a few times. The J gene is TRBJ2-1, the V gene TRBV20-1, with TRBD2 matching over 15 bases. CDR1 is DFQATT, CDR2 SNEGSKA, per germline (reference sequence). With V trimmed by 5 bases and J by 6 bases, 5 bases remained unmatched. This CDR3 contains 15 residues. This CDR3 reads CSAPRTSGRANEQFF. The CDR3 nucleotides read TGCAGTGCTCCCCGGACTAGCGGGAGGGCCAATGAGCAGTTCTTC.

The rearrangement uses TRBV6-6 and TRBJ2-7; 8 bases align to TRBD1. The CDR3 has 14 amino acids. Germline assignment: CDR1 MNHNY and CDR2 SVGAGI (reference sequence). V shed 5 bases and J 1 base; nucleotides not matched to a gene: 4. CDR3 coding DNA: TGTGCCAGCAGTGACTGGGACAGGTCCTACGAGCAGTACTTC. Translating gives CASSDWDRSYEQYF.

Only a few counts were recorded for this clonotype. The V and J genes are TRBV20-1 and TRBJ2-5; TRBD2 matches at 10 bases. The J segment lost 7 bases and the V segment lost 6 bases, leaving 14 bases of the junction unmatched. The CDR3 is 15 residues long. Germline CDR1 DFQATT, CDR2 SNEGSKA (reference sequence). The CDR3 loop is CSATGASGSQGTQYF. The CDR3 DNA reads as TGCAGTGCCACAGGGGCTAGCGGGAGCCAGGGGACCCAGTACTTC.

This clonotype showed up just once. V usage is TRBV5-8 and J usage is TRBJ2-1, with D uncertain. V lost 7 bases and J 5 bases, leaving 19 bases between the germline ends. The length of the CDR3 is 15 residues. CDR1 SGHTS and CDR2 YDEGEE come from the germline V gene. The CDR3 nucleotides read TGTGCCAGCGGGTCAGGCTACCTCAACAACAATGAGCAGTTCTTC. This gives the protein CASGSGYLNNNEQFF.

V is TRBV20-1 and J is TRBJ2-5; 11 bases map to TRBD2. This CDR3 is 13 amino acids long. Germline lookup yields CDR1 DFQATT and CDR2 SNEGSKA (reference sequence). V shed 8 bases, J shed 11 bases, and the junction held 13 bases outside the gene matches. DNA of the CDR3: TGCAGTCATCTAGCGGGAGGCAACAATGAGCAGTACTTC. It translates to CSHLAGGNNEQYF.

The chain combines TRBV20-1 with TRBJ2-3; 9 bases line up with TRBD2. CDR3 length: 11 residues. J gave up 14 bases and V 5 bases, and 8 bases lay outside the gene matches. Germline values: CDR1 DFQATT, CDR2 SNEGSKA (reference sequence). The CDR3 protein is CSASAGGLLYF. The CDR3 nucleotides are TGCAGTGCTTCTGCGGGGGGGCTTTTGTATTTT.

The count of this clonotype is one. The genes are TRBV6-5 and TRBJ2-2; D uncertain. Germline loops: CDR1 MNHEY, CDR2 SVGAGI. The V gene lost 2 bases and the J gene lost 3 bases, with 10 bases spanning the gap. This CDR3 comprises 15 residues. CDR3 loop: CASSYNPLDTGELFF. The CDR3 coding sequence is TGTGCCAGCAGTTACAACCCGCTCGACACCGGGGAGCTGTTTTTT.

This clonotype was seen more than once but under ten times. This chain uses TRBV27 with TRBJ2-5; D is unresolved. This CDR3 is 16 amino acids long. Germline V CDR1 and CDR2: MNHEY, SMNVEV (reference sequence). Trimming took off 2 bases at V and 2 bases at J, with 15 bases between the two ends. The CDR3 nucleotides are TGTGCCAGCAGTTTAGGGCAGCATAGAGGTCAAGAGACCCAGTACTTC. Translated: CASSLGQHRGQETQYF.

The chain uses TRBV6-2 or TRBV6-3 and TRBJ2-7; no clear D gene. There are 14 residues in the CDR3. Trimming took 9 bases from V and 0 from J, leaving 15 bases between them. Germline CDR1 MNHEY, CDR2 SVGEGT. The CDR3 coding sequence is TGTGCCAGTCGTCTGACTCTTAGCTCCTACGAGCAGTACTTC. Translating it yields CASRLTLSSYEQYF.